One sample yielded the 26 T cell receptor beta chains listed below, sequenced in a study of control samples from healthy donors and cancer patients. Measured with immunoSEQ multiplex PCR; TCRdb has only the in-frame clones, and not every one. The repertoire includes some 110,000 clones, roughly nine tenths of them detected once, and approximately 1.1% sits in the top ten. Material for sequencing was PBMCs. Receptors originate from a woman between 50 and 59 years old with colorectal cancer.

This chain joins TRBV9 and TRBJ1-3; a weak D match, TRBD1 (5 bases). V gave up 4 bases and J gave up 0 bases, with 14 bases separating them. Germline values: CDR1 SGDLS, CDR2 YYNGEE. This CDR3 comprises 16 residues. The CDR3 loop is CASSPKPGGSGNTIYF. The CDR3 region has the DNA TGTGCCAGCAGCCCAAAACCGGGGGGCTCTGGAAACACCATATATTTT.

This chain joins TRBV9 and TRBJ1-2; perhaps TRBD1 as D (5 bases). V lost 4 bases and J lost 6, with 16 bases in between. Germline CDR1 is SGDLS and CDR2 is YYNGEE. The CDR3 is made up of 14 amino acids. CDR3 sequence reads: CASSPNQGGHGYTF. CDR3 DNA: TGTGCCAGCAGCCCGAACCAGGGAGGCCATGGCTACACCTTC.

The chain uses TRBV2 and TRBJ1-1, with a possible D match to TRBD1 (5 bases). This CDR3 is built from 14 residues. The V end lost 4 bases, the J end lost 3 bases, and 12 bases lay between the germline ends. CDR1 is SNHLY, CDR2 FYNNEI, per germline. The chain's CDR3 is CASSGNPGYTEAFF. The CDR3 DNA sequence: TGTGCCAGCAGTGGTAACCCAGGGTACACTGAAGCTTTCTTT.

The chain employs TRBV18 and TRBJ2-5; D call uncertain. The CDR3 extends over 12 amino acids. Germline assignment: CDR1 KGHSH and CDR2 LQKENI. V lost 1 base and J 1 base, leaving 1 base between the germline ends. Here the CDR3 DNA reads TGTGCCAGCTCACCACTCCAAGAGACCCAGTACTTC. It is translated as CASSPLQETQYF.

The rearrangement links TRBV28 to TRBJ2-2; weak D call: TRBD2 (6 bases). The CDR3 is 15 residues long. Per the germline V gene, CDR1 is MDHEN and CDR2 is SYDVKM. With 5 bases removed from V and 4 bases from J, the gap between germline ends came to 14 bases. The CDR3 DNA is TGTGCCAGCAGTACGGGAGATCGGATCACCGGGGAGCTGTTTTTT. Encoded protein: CASSTGDRITGELFF. Combining the CDR3 with reference TRBV28 and TRBJ2-2 gives the whole variable domain DVKVTQSSRYLVKRTGEKVFLECVQDMDHENMFWYRQDPGLGLRLIYFSYDVKMKEKGDIPEGYSVSREKKERFSLILESASTNQTSMYLCASSTGDRITGELFFGEGSRLTVL.

V usage is TRBV19 and J usage is TRBJ2-7; D ambiguous. Germline loops: CDR1 LNHDA, CDR2 SQIVND (reference sequence). Deletions cut 1 base from V and 1 base from J, with 14 bases between. This CDR3 has 16 residues. CDR3 coding DNA: TGTGCCAGTAGTATAGGAGACGGAGACATATCCTACGAGCAGTACTTC. Residues: CASSIGDGDISYEQYF.

The V and J genes are TRBV3-1 (or the pseudogene TRBV3-2) and TRBJ1-1; 7 nucleotides line up with TRBD1. CDR1 LGHDT and CDR2 YNNKEL come from the germline V gene (reference sequence). The V gene end was trimmed by 4 bases and the J gene end by 6 bases; junction bases not matched to a gene: 14. CDR3 length: 16 residues. CDR3 sequence (DNA): TGTGCCAGCAGCCCCTCGGTGGAGGGGGCGCACGCTGAAGCTTTCTTT. This sequence encodes CASSPSVEGAHAEAFF.

This clone was observed once. This sequence joins TRBV19 and TRBJ2-7, with 14 bases lining up with TRBD2. The CDR3 spans 17 residues. Germline CDR1 LNHDA, CDR2 SQIVND (reference sequence). Trimming removed 4 bases from V and 4 bases from J; junction bases left unmatched: 9. The CDR3 reads CASSTPPGLAGVYEQYF. The CDR3 DNA reads as TGTGCCAGTAGTACTCCCCCGGGACTAGCGGGAGTGTACGAGCAGTACTTC.

The chain is built from TRBV5-8 and TRBJ2-1; 11 bases are a match to TRBD2. V lost 5 bases to trimming and J lost 6 bases; unmatched junction nucleotides: 7. The CDR3 has 15 amino acids. Germline-derived CDR1 and CDR2 are SGHTS and YDEGEE. Here the CDR3 DNA reads TGTGCCAGCAGTTATACTAGCGGGAGTTTCAATGAGCAGTTCTTC. It specifies CASSYTSGSFNEQFF.

The chain links TRBV7-6 to TRBJ2-1; maybe TRBD1 (6 bases). Germline V gene sequence: CDR1 SGHVS, CDR2 FNYEAQ. This CDR3 spans 17 amino acids. V lost 0 bases, J lost 3 bases, and 15 bases lay in between. CDR3 bases: TGTGCCAGCAGCTTAGCTCTCGGGACACGGGTCTACAATGAGCAGTTCTTC. Translating it yields CASSLALGTRVYNEQFF.

The CDR3 region is CASSLARGSGYTF. CDR3 coding DNA: TGTGCCAGCAGCTTAGCCCGGGGTTCGGGCTACACCTTC. The chain is built from TRBV7-2 and TRBJ1-2; no clear D gene. Germline V gene sequence: CDR1 SGHTA, CDR2 FQGNSA. The ends were cut back, 0 bases at V and 8 bases at J, with 10 bases in the middle. The CDR3 loop spans 13 amino acids.

This clone was observed a few times. The gene calls are TRBV27 and TRBJ1-5, with no clear D. Per germline, CDR1 MNHEY and CDR2 SMNVEV (reference sequence). The CDR3 runs 14 residues. V lost 0 bases to trimming and J lost 6 bases, with 9 bases between them. Here the CDR3 DNA reads TGTGCCAGCAGTTTATCCGGTGACGGTCAGCCCCAGCATTTT. It codes for CASSLSGDGQPQHF.

This chain uses TRBV7-3 with TRBJ2-2, with 8 bases aligning to TRBD1. Germline CDR1 reads SGHTA; CDR2 reads FQGTGA. The CDR3 extends over 14 amino acids. V shed 6 bases and J 5 bases; nucleotides not matched to a gene: 5. CDR3 sequence: CASSRTGQTGELFF. In DNA form, the CDR3 reads TGTGCCAGCAGTAGGACAGGGCAAACCGGGGAGCTGTTTTTT. Complete variable domain (other parts from reference TRBV7-3 and TRBJ2-2): GAGVSQTPSNKVTEKGKYVELRCDPISGHTALYWYRQSLGQGPEFLIYFQGTGAADDSGLPNDRFFAVRPEGSVSTLKIQRTERGDSAVYLCASSRTGQTGELFFGEGSRLTVL.

As to this clone: Other DNA sequences in the sample encode the same CDR3. This chain connects TRBV10-3 to TRBJ2-1, with 8 bases fitting TRBD1. J was trimmed by 4 bases and V by 6 bases; bases with no gene match: 2. The germline V gene encodes CDR1 ENHRY and CDR2 SYGVKD. This CDR3 comprises 13 residues. CDR3 amino acids: CAISGTGYNEQFF. In nucleotides, the CDR3 is TGTGCCATCAGCGGGACAGGATACAATGAGCAGTTCTTC.

The chain carries TRBV5-1 and TRBJ2-7; D is unclear. Germline V gene lookup returns CDR1 SGHRS and CDR2 YFSETQ. Trimming removed 4 bases at V and 5 bases at J, with 16 bases between. This CDR3 region has 14 residues. CDR3 in amino acids: CASSRRDSAHEQYF. CDR3 DNA sequence: TGCGCCAGCAGCCGGCGTGATTCGGCCCACGAGCAGTACTTC.

CDR3 sequence (DNA): TGCGCCAGCAGCCTTACTTACCGGGACAGGGATCCTGGCTACACCTTC. Translation gives CASSLTYRDRDPGYTF. The V call is TRBV4-1, the J call TRBJ1-2; 9 nucleotides line up with TRBD1. The ends lost 4 bases at V and 7 bases at J; junction bases unmatched: 13. Germline V gene sequence: CDR1 MGHRA, CDR2 YSYEKL. The CDR3 runs 16 residues.

This chain uses TRBV7-9 with TRBJ1-1; D gene unclear. The V gene lost 4 bases and the J gene lost 0 bases, with 12 bases spanning the gap. Per the germline V gene, CDR1 is SEHNR and CDR2 is FQNEAQ (reference sequence). The CDR3 consists of 15 residues. The CDR3 spells CASSSSAVMNTEAFF. CDR3 nucleotide sequence: TGTGCCAGCAGCTCCTCGGCAGTCATGAACACTGAAGCTTTCTTT.

This clone was observed once. This chain uses TRBV2 with TRBJ2-7; D remains ambiguous. Trimming pared 1 base from V and 3 bases from J, leaving 16 bases between. The CDR3 contains 16 residues. Per germline, CDR1 SNHLY and CDR2 FYNNEI. CDR3 sequence (DNA): TGTGCCAGCAGTGAAGGGGATTCTCTTGTGGTCTACGAGCAGTACTTC. Amino acids: CASSEGDSLVVYEQYF.

V usage is TRBV24-1 and J usage is TRBJ2-1, with 8 bases identical to TRBD2. This CDR3 has 18 residues. Looked up from germline, CDR1 is KGHDR and CDR2 is SFDVKD. V dropped 4 bases and J dropped 0; count of bases not matched to a gene: 10. CDR3 bases: TGTGCCACCAGTGACCCCATCCTGAGCGGGAGCTCCTACAATGAGCAGTTCTTC. It is translated as CATSDPILSGSSYNEQFF.

The gene calls are TRBV7-3 and TRBJ2-1; D is unclear. Trimming shortened V by 0 bases and J by 1 base, and 4 bases separated the two germline ends. This CDR3 has 14 amino acids. Germline values: CDR1 SGHTA, CDR2 FQGTGA. The CDR3 bases are TGTGCCAGCAGCTTAACAGGGTCCTACAATGAGCAGTTCTTC. This encodes CASSLTGSYNEQFF.

The chain carries TRBV30 and TRBJ2-4, with TRBD2 matching 7 bases. The germline gives CDR1 GTSNPN, CDR2 SVGIG (reference sequence). The CDR3 is made up of 13 amino acids. The trim removed 0 bases at V and 7 bases at J, leaving 3 bases unmatched. As DNA, the CDR3 is TGTGCCTGGAGTGTTCAGCGGGATAACATTCAGTACTTC. This codes for CAWSVQRDNIQYF.

The rearrangement uses TRBV5-8 and TRBJ1-2; 8 nucleotides line up with TRBD1. From germline, CDR1 is SGHTS and CDR2 YDEGEE. This CDR3 spans 15 amino acids. V trimming: 2 bases; J trimming: 2 bases; junction bases outside the gene matches: 5. CDR3 nucleotide sequence: TGTGCCAGCAGCTTCGTCGGACAGGGAAACTATGGCTACACCTTC. Amino acid sequence: CASSFVGQGNYGYTF.

The chain joins TRBV27 to TRBJ2-7; D may correspond to TRBD1 or TRBD2 (5 bases each). Germline V gives CDR1 MNHEY, CDR2 SMNVEV (reference sequence). V lost 7 bases and J 2 bases, leaving 18 bases between the germline ends. The CDR3 extends over 15 amino acids. The CDR3 DNA follows: TGTGCCAGCACCTCGAGGGGCCAAGGGGCCTACGAGCAGTACTTC. Its translation is CASTSRGQGAYEQYF.

The CDR3 DNA reads as TGTGCCAGCAGCTTGGAAGGTGGGGGCACTGAAGCTTTCTTT. Translating it yields CASSLEGGGTEAFF. This chain joins TRBV5-4 and TRBJ1-1, with D maybe TRBD1 (5 bases). Trimming removed 0 bases at V and 4 bases at J, with 10 bases between. CDR3 length: 14 residues. The germline CDR1 and CDR2 sequences are SGHNT and YYREEE (reference sequence).

This clone was observed once. J is TRBJ2-2 and V is TRBV19; 12 nucleotides align to TRBD2. V lost 0 bases to trimming and J lost 4 bases; unmatched junction nucleotides: 9. The CDR3 is made up of 19 amino acids. Germline values: CDR1 LNHDA, CDR2 SQIVND (reference sequence). This chain's CDR3 is CASSIDRLAGGRGTGELFF. CDR3 coding DNA: TGTGCCAGTAGTATAGACCGCCTAGCGGGGGGGCGGGGCACCGGGGAGCTGTTTTTT.

The J gene is TRBJ2-7, the V gene TRBV28, with D tentatively TRBD1 (7 bases). In germline, CDR1 is MDHEN, CDR2 SYDVKM. Trimming pared 4 bases from V and 2 bases from J, leaving 15 bases between. This CDR3 spans 15 amino acids. CDR3 nucleotides: TGTGCCAGCAGTTCGCGGGACAGAGGACCCTACGAGCAGTACTTC. Its protein is CASSSRDRGPYEQYF.